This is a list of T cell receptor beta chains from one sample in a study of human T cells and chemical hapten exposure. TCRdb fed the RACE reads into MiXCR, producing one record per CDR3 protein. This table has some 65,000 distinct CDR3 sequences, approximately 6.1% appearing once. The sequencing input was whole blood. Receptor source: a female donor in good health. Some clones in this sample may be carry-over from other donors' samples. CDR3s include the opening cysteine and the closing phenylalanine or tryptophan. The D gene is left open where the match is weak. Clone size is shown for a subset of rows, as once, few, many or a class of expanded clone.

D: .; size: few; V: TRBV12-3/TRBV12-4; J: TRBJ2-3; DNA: TGTGCCAGCAGTCGGACTGCAGATACGCAGTATTTT; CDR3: CASSRTADTQYF
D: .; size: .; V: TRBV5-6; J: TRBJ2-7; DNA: TGTGCCAGCAGCTTGGGGGACCGAAGCTCCTACGAGCAGTACTTC; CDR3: CASSLGDRSSYEQYF
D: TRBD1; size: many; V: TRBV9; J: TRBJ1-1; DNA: TGTGCCAGCACCCCCTCAGGGGGCGACACTGAAGCTTTCTTT; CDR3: CASTPSGGDTEAFF
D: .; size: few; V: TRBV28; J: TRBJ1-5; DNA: TGTGCCAGCAGTTTTGCCGATCAGCCCCAGCATTTT; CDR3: CASSFADQPQHF
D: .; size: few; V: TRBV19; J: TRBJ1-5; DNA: TGTGCCAGTAGATTAGGGAGCGTTCAGCCCCAGCATTTT; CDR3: CASRLGSVQPQHF
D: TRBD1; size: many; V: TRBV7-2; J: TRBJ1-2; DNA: TGTGCCAGCAGCTTAGAGGGGACAGGGTGGGACTATGGCTACACCTTC; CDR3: CASSLEGTGWDYGYTF
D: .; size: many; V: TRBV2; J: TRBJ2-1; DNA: TGTGCCAGCAGTACCTCTAGGTATGAGCAGTTCTTC; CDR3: CASSTSRYEQFF
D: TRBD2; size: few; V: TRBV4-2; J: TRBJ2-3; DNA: TGTGCCAGCAGCCCCTTGACTAGCGGCGGCACAGATACGCAGTATTTT; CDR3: CASSPLTSGGTDTQYF
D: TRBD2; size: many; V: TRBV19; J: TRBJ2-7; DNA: TGTGCCAGTAGTATGCGACTAGCGGGAGGAGTTGAGCAGTACTTC; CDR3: CASSMRLAGGVEQYF
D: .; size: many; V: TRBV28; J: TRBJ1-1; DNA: TGTGCCAGCAGTTACCCCAGGGGAGACACTGAAGCTTTCTTT; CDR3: CASSYPRGDTEAFF
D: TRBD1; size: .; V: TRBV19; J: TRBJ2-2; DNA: TGTGCCAGTGTTAAGCCCGGGACAGGGACGAACACCGGGGAGCTGTTTTTT; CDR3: CASVKPGTGTNTGELFF
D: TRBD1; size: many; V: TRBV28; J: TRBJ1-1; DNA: TGTGCCAGCAGTTTGCCCCAAATACAGGGGTTAACTGAAGCTTTCTTT; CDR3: CASSLPQIQGLTEAFF
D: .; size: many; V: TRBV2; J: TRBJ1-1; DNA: TGTGCCAAAGGATATAGCCTGAACACTGAAGCTTTCTTT; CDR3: CAKGYSLNTEAFF
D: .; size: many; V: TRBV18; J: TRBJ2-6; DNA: TGTGCCAGCTCACCACGACAGGTCTACTCTGGGGCCAACGTCCTGACTTTC; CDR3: CASSPRQVYSGANVLTF
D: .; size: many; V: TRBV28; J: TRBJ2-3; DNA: TGTGCCAGCAGTTTACTCAGCGGCACAGATACGCAGTATTTT; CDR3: CASSLLSGTDTQYF
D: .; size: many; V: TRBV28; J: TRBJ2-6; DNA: TGTGCCAGCAGTCTATCCGGTGAAACTGGGGCCAACGTCCTGACTTTC; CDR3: CASSLSGETGANVLTF
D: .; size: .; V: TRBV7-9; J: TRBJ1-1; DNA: TGTGCCAGCAGCCAACCGGGGTGGCCGAGGAACACTGAAGCTTTCTTT; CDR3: CASSQPGWPRNTEAFF
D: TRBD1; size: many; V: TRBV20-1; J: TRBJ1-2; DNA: TGCAGTGCTACTGACAGGGAGAACTATGGCTACACCTTC; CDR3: CSATDRENYGYTF
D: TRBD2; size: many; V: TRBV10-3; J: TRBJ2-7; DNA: TGTGCCATCAGTGTCTCCGTAGCGGGAGGGCAGTACGAGCAGTACTTC; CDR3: CAISVSVAGGQYEQYF
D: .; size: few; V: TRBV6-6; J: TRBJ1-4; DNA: TGTGCCAGCAGTTACGGAGGGGGTGAAAAACTGTTTTTT; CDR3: CASSYGGGEKLFF
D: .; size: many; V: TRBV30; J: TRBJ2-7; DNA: TGTGCCTGGAGTACTGGGGGGACCTCCTACGAGCAGTACTTC; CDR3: CAWSTGGTSYEQYF
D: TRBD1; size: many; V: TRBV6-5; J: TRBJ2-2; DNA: TGTGCCAGCAGATCCGGGACAGGGGACACCGGGGAGCTGTTTTTT; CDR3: CASRSGTGDTGELFF
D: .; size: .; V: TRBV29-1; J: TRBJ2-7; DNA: TGCAGCGTTGTTTCCTCCTACGAGCAGTACTTC; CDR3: CSVVSSYEQYF
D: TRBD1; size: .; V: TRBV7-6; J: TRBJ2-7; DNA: TGTGCCAGCAGCCCCGGGACAGTAACTACCTACGAGCAGTACTTC; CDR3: CASSPGTVTTYEQYF
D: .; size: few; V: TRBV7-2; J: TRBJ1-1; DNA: TGTGCCAGCAGGCTGGCGGTGAACACTGAAGCTTTCTTT; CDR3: CASRLAVNTEAFF
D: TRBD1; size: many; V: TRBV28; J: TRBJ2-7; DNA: TGTGCCAGCAGTTTGACAGGGGGGGGGGAGCAGTACTTC; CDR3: CASSLTGGGEQYF
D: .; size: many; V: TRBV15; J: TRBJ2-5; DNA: TGTGCCACCAGCAGAGGAGAGGATCGTCGAGAGACCCAGTACTTC; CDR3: CATSRGEDRRETQYF
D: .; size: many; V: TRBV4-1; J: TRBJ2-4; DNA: TGCGCCAGCAGCCAAGATCGAGAGGGGCGGAGGAAAAACATTCAGTACTTC; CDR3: CASSQDREGRRKNIQYF
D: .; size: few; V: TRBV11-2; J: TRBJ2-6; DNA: TGTGCCAGCAGCTCCCCGATTCGCAGGGGAGGTTCTGGGGCCAACGTCCTGACTTTC; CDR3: CASSSPIRRGGSGANVLTF
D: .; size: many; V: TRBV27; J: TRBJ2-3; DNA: TGTGCCAGCCGATTCCTTGGGGCCAGCACAGATACGCAGTATTTT; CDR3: CASRFLGASTDTQYF
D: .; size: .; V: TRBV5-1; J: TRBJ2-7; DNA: TGCGCCAGCAGCTCGGGGACTGCCATGGGCGAGCAGTACTTC; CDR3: CASSSGTAMGEQYF
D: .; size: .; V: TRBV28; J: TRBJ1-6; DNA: TGTGCCAGCAGTTTATTCCGGGTCAGGGTCAATTCCTATAATTCACCCCTCCACTTT; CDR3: CASSLFRVRVNSYNSPLHF
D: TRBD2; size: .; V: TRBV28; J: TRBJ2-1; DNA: TGTGCCAGCAGCCCCACGACTCTAGCGGGACTAAACAATGAGCAGTTCTTC; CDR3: CASSPTTLAGLNNEQFF
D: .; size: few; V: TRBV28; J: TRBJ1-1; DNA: TGTGCCAGCAGTTTATCGGCCGAGGTTGAAGCTTTCTTT; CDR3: CASSLSAEVEAFF
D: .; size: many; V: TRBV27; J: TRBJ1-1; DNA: TGTGCCAGCAGTTTTTCGGGACAGAACACTGAAGCTTTCTTT; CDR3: CASSFSGQNTEAFF
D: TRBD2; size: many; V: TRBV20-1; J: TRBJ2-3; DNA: TGCAGTGCTAGAGATCCCAACAGAGCTAGCGGGAGGGCCTTATATGCAGATACGCAGTATTTT; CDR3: CSARDPNRASGRALYADTQYF
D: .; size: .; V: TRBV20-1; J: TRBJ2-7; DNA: TGCAGTCTGGGCGGGCGAGTGGGGTACGAGCAGTACTTC; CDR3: CSLGGRVGYEQYF
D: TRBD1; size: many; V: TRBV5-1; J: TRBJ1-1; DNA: TGCGCCAGCAGAAAAAGTCCCCGGGACAGGGGCCTCAGCACTGAAGCTTTCTTT; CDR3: CASRKSPRDRGLSTEAFF
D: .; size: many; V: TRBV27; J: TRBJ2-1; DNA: TGTGCCAGCAGTTTATCGGAGAGCTCCTACAATGAGCAGTTCTTC; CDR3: CASSLSESSYNEQFF
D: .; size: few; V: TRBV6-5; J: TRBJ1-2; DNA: TGTGCCAGCAGTTACTCGCAGGGGAGCTATGGCTACACCTTC; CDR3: CASSYSQGSYGYTF
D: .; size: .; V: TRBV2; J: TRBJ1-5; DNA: TGTGCCAGCAGTGTAATGTCTCAGCCCCAGCATTTT; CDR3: CASSVMSQPQHF
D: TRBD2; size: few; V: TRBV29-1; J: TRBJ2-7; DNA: TGCAGCGCGTGCCTAGCGGGGGCCTACGAGCAGTACTTC; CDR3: CSACLAGAYEQYF
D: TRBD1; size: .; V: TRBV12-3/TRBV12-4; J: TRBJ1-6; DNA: TGTGCCAGCAGTTTGCAGGGGGCCTATTCACCCCTCCACTTT; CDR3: CASSLQGAYSPLHF
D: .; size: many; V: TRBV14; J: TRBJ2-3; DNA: TGTGCCAGCAGCCAACGGGACACCTTCTCTAACGCAGATACGCAGTATTTT; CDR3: CASSQRDTFSNADTQYF
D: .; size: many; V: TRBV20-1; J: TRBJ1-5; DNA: TGCAGTGCTATGGAGGGGGGAGGCAATCAGCCCCAGCATTTT; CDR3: CSAMEGGGNQPQHF
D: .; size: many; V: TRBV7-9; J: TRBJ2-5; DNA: TGTGCCAGCAGCTTACTCGGGCCGAAGGGGGAGACCCAGTACTTC; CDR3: CASSLLGPKGETQYF
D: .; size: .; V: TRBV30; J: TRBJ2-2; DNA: TGTGCCTGGATATTAATGAACACCGGGGAGCTGTTTTTT; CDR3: CAWILMNTGELFF
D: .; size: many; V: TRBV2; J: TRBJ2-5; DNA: TGTGCCAGCAAAAGGAGTTCGGAGACCCAGTACTTC; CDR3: CASKRSSETQYF
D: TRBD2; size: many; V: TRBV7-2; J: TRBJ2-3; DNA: TGTGCCAGCAGCTTAGAAGGGACTAGTTCAGATACGCAGTATTTT; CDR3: CASSLEGTSSDTQYF
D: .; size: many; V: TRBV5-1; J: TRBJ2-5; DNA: TGCGCCAGCAGCCCCCCAAACAGGGTTCAAGAGACCCAGTACTTC; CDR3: CASSPPNRVQETQYF
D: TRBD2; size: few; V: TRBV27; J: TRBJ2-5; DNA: TGTGCCAGCAGGTCTCTTCCGGGGGAGGGCGAAGAGACCCAGTACTTC; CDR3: CASRSLPGEGEETQYF
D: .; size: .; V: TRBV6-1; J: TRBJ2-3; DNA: TGTGCCAGCAGTGAAGGGCGGGACGCAGATACGCAGTATTTT; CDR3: CASSEGRDADTQYF
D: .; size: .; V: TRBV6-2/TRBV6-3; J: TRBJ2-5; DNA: TGTGCCAGCAGCCCCGGACTTCTAGAGACCCAGTACTTC; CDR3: CASSPGLLETQYF
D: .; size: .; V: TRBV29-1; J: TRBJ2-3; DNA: TGCAGCGAAAGCAGGGTTAGCACAGATACGCAGTATTTT; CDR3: CSESRVSTDTQYF